The TCR beta chain under discussion was sequenced for a study of blood T cell repertoires in COVID-19. Overall study: COVID-19 samples, acute and convalescent, were from the United States, Italy and Spain. PBMCs, B-cell-depleted T cells, or T cells provided the cDNA or gDNA that made up the material.

In the original processing: Reference gene primers were amplified, and this amplification served to estimate nucleated cell counts. Produced via immunoSEQ multiplex PCR; TCRdb's table is partial and in-frame only. That table supplies the V and J calls and clone size; D and trimming were determined from the DNA. The profile shows some 94,000 clones, around 87% of them singletons. This CDR3 is built from 13 residues. Germline CDR1 and CDR2: MNHEY and SMNVEV (reference sequence). V lost 4 bases, J lost 3 bases, and 0 bases stayed unmatched. The sample holds a few counts of this clone. The TCR originated in a human donor in a cohort sampled during active COVID-19. The specimen was peripheral blood. The gene calls are TRBV27 and TRBJ2-7, with TRBD2 matching 10 bases. CDR3 nucleotide sequence: TGTGCCAGCAGTTCTAGCGGGAGCTACGAGCAGTACTTC. Its protein is CASSSSGSYEQYF.